The 9 T cell receptor beta chains below were found in one sample sequenced in a study of blood T cell repertoires in COVID-19. Sequenced by immunoSEQ multiplex PCR; TCRdb stores in-frame clones only, minus some. The sample has a few hundred thousand clones; approximately 87% are singletons. The sequencing input was PBMCs or T cells enriched from blood (not recorded which). These receptor sequences come from a woman between 40 and 50 years old who had recovered from COVID-19.

This clone was seen more than once but under ten times. The chain recombines TRBV7-2 with TRBJ1-2; TRBD1 is a possible D gene (6 bases). V was pared by 2 bases and J by 4 bases, with 20 bases between. The CDR3 covers 17 residues. The germline gives CDR1 SGHTA, CDR2 FQGNSA. The CDR3 region is CASSLRAAGASIYGYTF. The CDR3 region has the DNA TGTGCCAGCAGCTTAAGGGCGGCGGGGGCTTCGATCTATGGCTACACCTTC.

The chain carries TRBV5-1 and TRBJ2-7; weak D call: TRBD2 (5 bases). Germline lookup yields CDR1 SGHRS and CDR2 YFSETQ. The CDR3 consists of 13 residues. Trimming stripped 7 bases from V and 2 bases from J, with 13 bases between. The CDR3 region is CASGRGEAYEQYF. In DNA form, the CDR3 reads TGCGCCAGCGGCCGGGGAGAAGCCTACGAGCAGTACTTC.

This chain joins TRBV2 and TRBJ2-7; TRBD2 matches at 12 bases. The junction had 6 bases not matched to a gene; V was cut back by 10 bases and J by 5 bases. Looked up from germline, CDR1 is SNHLY and CDR2 is FYNNEI. This CDR3 region has 13 residues. This chain's CDR3 is CATTGLAGHEQYF. The CDR3 DNA reads TGTGCCACCACGGGACTAGCGGGCCACGAGCAGTACTTC.

The CDR3 sequence: CSVERPGTSGRTDTQYF. The CDR3 DNA follows: TGCAGCGTTGAGCGCCCAGGGACTAGCGGTCGCACAGATACGCAGTATTTT. The chain recombines TRBV29-1 with TRBJ2-3, with 11 bases lining up with TRBD2. The CDR3 loop spans 17 amino acids. After removal of 3 bases from V and 1 base from J, the junction contained 9 bases not matched to a gene. Looked up from germline, CDR1 is SQVTM and CDR2 is ANQGSEA.

V and J are TRBV29-1 and TRBJ2-6; TRBD2 matches at 8 bases. The CDR3 is 16 amino acids. The germline V gene has CDR1 SQVTM and CDR2 ANQGSEA. The V and J ends lost 6 bases and 2 bases, in that order; junction bases with no gene match: 9. CDR3 amino acids: CSVRSGSGAGANVLTF. In DNA form, the CDR3 reads TGCAGCGTCCGAAGCGGGAGTGGGGCTGGGGCCAACGTCCTGACTTTC. The variable domain in full, with the rest retrieved from reference TRBV29-1 and TRBJ2-6, is SAVISQKPSRDICQRGTSLTIQCQVDSQVTMMFWYRQQPGQSLTLIATANQGSEATYESGFVIDKFPISRPNLTFSTLTVSNMSPEDSSIYLCSVRSGSGAGANVLTFGAGSRLTVL.

The CDR3 DNA reads as TGCGCCAGCAGCCAGTTTCCGAGTAACTATGGCTACACCTTC. As protein: CASSQFPSNYGYTF. The chain uses TRBV4-3 and TRBJ1-2; D gene unclear. The germline V gene encodes CDR1 LGHNA and CDR2 YSLEER. V lost 3 bases to trimming and J lost 1 base, with 9 bases between them. This CDR3 region has 14 residues.

The chain has TRBV24-1 and TRBJ2-1; 9 bases align to TRBD2. The germline V gene has CDR1 KGHDR and CDR2 SFDVKD. The V segment lost 6 bases and the J segment 5 bases; nucleotides outside the gene matches: 4. CDR3 length: 14 amino acids. The CDR3 nucleotides read TGTGCCACCAGTAAGGCGGGAGGGAACAATGAGCAGTTCTTC. Its protein product is CATSKAGGNNEQFF.

The V and J genes are TRBV5-4 and TRBJ2-1; TRBD2 matches at 15 bases. Trimming took 4 bases from V and 4 from J; bases not matched to a gene: 3. The germline CDR1 and CDR2 sequences are SGHNT and YYREEE (reference sequence). CDR3 length equals 16 residues. CDR3 loop: CASSGLAGGTYNEQFF. In nucleotides, the CDR3 is TGTGCCAGCAGCGGACTAGCGGGGGGGACTTACAATGAGCAGTTCTTC.

The rearrangement links TRBV3-1 (or the pseudogene TRBV3-2) to TRBJ1-1; D unresolved. This CDR3 has 15 amino acids. The V gene lost 2 bases and the J gene lost 0 bases, with 10 bases spanning the gap. In germline, CDR1 is LGHDT, CDR2 YNNKEL (reference sequence). The CDR3 protein is CASSQTGSMNTEAFF. CDR3 DNA sequence: TGTGCCAGCAGCCAAACCGGGAGCATGAACACTGAAGCTTTCTTT.